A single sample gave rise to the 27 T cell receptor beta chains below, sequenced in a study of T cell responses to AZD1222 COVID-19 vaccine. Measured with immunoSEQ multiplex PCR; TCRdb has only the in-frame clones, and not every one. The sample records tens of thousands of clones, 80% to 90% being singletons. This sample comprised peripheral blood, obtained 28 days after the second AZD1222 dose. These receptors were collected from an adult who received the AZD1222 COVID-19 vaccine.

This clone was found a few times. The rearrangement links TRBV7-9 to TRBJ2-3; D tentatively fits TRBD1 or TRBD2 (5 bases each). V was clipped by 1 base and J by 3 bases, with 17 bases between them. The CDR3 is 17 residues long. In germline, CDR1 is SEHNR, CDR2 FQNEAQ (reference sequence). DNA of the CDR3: TGTGCCAGCAGCTTAGATCGGGGCCCAATGGGGACAGATACGCAGTATTTT. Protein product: CASSLDRGPMGTDTQYF. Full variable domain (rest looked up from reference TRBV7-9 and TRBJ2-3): DTGVSQNPRHKITKRGQNVTFRCDPISEHNRLYWYRQTLGQGPEFLTYFQNEAQLEKSRLLSDRFSAERPKGSFSTLEIQRTEQGDSAMYLCASSLDRGPMGTDTQYFGPGTRLTVL.

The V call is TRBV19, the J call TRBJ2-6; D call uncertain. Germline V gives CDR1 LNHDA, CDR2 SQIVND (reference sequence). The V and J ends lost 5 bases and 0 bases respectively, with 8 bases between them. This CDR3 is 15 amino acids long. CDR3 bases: TGTGCCAGTAGTGGCACCCACTCTGGGGCCAACGTCCTGACTTTC. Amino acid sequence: CASSGTHSGANVLTF. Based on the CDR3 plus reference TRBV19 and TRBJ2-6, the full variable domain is DGGITQSPKYLFRKEGQNVTLSCEQNLNHDAMYWYRQDPGQGLRLIYYSQIVNDFQKGDIAEGYSVSREKKESFPLTVTSAQKNPTAFYLCASSGTHSGANVLTFGAGSRLTVL.

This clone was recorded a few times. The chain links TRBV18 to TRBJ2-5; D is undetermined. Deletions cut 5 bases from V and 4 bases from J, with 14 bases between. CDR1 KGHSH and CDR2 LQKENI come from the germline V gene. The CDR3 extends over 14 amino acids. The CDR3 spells CASSSSTRRETQYF. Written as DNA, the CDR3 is TGTGCCAGCTCATCTTCGACACGCCGAGAGACCCAGTACTTC.

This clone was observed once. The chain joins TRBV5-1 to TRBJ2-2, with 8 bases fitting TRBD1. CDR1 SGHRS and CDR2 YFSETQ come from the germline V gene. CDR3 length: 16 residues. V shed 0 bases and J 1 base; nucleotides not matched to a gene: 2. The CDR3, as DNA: TGCGCCAGCAGCTTGGACGGGACAGGGAACACCGGGGAGCTGTTTTTT. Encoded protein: CASSLDGTGNTGELFF. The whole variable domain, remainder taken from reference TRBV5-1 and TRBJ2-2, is KAGVTQTPRYLIKTRGQQVTLSCSPISGHRSVSWYQQTPGQGLQFLFEYFSETQRNKGNFPGRFSGRQFSNSRSEMNVSTLELGDSALYLCASSLDGTGNTGELFFGEGSRLTVL.

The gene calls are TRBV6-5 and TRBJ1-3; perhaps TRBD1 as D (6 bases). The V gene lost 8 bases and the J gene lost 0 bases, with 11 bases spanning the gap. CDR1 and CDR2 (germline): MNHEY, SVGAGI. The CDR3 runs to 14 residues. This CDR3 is CASGGHLSGNTIYF. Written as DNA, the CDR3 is TGTGCCAGCGGGGGGCATCTCTCTGGAAACACCATATATTTT.

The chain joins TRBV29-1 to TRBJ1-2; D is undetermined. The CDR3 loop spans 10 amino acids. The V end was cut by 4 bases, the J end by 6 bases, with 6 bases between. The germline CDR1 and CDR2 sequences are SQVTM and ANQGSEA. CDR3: CSVGANGYTF. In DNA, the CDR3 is TGCAGCGTTGGGGCCAATGGCTACACCTTC.

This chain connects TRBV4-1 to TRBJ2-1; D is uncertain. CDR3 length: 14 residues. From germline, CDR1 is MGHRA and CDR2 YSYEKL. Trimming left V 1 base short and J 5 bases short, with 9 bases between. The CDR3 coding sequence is TGCGCCAGCAGCCAAGTACAGTCGAACAATGAGCAGTTCTTC. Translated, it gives CASSQVQSNNEQFF.

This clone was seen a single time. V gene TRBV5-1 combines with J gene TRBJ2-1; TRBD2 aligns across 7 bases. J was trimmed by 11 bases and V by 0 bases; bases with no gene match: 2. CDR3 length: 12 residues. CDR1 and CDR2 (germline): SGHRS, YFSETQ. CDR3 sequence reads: CASSLGEGKQFF. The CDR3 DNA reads TGCGCCAGCAGCTTGGGGGAGGGTAAGCAGTTCTTC.

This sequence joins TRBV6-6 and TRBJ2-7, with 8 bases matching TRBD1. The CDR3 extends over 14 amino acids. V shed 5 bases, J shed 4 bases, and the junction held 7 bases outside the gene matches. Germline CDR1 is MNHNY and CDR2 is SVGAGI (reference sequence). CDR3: CASSPRQGLYEQYF. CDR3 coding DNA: TGTGCCAGCAGTCCCCGACAGGGGTTGTACGAGCAGTACTTC.

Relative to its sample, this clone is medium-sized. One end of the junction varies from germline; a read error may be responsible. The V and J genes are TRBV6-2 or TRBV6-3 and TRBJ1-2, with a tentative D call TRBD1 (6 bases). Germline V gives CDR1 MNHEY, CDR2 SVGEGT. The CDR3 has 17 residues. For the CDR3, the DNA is TGTGCCAGCAGCTCCCTCGGACAGATAATAGCTAATTATGGCTACACCTTC. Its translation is CASSSLGQIIANYGYTF.

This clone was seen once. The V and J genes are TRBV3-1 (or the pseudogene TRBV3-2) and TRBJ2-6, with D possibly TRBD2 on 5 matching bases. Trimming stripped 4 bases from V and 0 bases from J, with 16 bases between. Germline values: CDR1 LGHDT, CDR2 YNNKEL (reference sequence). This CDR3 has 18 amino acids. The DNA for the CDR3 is TGTGCCAGCAGCCCCAGGAGGCAGCCTCGCTCTGGGGCCAACGTCCTGACTTTC. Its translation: CASSPRRQPRSGANVLTF.

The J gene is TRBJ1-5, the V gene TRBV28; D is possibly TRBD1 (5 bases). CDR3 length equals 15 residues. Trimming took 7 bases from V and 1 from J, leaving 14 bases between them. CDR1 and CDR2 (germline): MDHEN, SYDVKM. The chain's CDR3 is CASNLVGHSNQPQHF. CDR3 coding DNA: TGTGCCAGCAACTTGGTCGGACACAGCAATCAGCCCCAGCATTTT.

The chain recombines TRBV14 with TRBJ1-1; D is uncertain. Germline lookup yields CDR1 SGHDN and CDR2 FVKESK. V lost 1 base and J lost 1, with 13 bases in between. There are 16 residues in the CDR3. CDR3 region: CASSQVPLRANTEAFF. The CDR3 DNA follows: TGTGCCAGCAGCCAAGTGCCCTTAAGGGCGAACACTGAAGCTTTCTTT.

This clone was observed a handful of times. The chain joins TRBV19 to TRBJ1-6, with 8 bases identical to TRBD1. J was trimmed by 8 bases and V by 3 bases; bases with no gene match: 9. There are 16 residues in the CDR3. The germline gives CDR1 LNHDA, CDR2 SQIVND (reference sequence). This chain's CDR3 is CASSILSGTGDSPLHF. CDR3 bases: TGTGCCAGTAGTATCCTCTCCGGGACAGGAGATTCACCCCTCCACTTT.

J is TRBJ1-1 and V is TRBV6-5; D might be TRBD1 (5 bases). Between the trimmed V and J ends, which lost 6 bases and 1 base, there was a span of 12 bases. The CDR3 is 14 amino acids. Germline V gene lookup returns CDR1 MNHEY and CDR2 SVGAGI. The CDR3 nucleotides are TGTGCCAGCAGCCGGGGGGGAGGGAACACTGAAGCTTTCTTT. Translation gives CASSRGGGNTEAFF.

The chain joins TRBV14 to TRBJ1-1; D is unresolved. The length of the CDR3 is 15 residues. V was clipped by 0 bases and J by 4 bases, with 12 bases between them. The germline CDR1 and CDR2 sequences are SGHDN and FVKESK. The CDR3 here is CASSQDTRSGTEAFF. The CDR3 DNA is TGTGCCAGCAGCCAAGACACCCGTTCCGGCACTGAAGCTTTCTTT.

This chain's CDR3 is CASSYSTGMNTEAFF. The CDR3 DNA is TGTGCCAGCAGTTACTCCACAGGGATGAACACTGAAGCTTTCTTT. This chain connects TRBV6-5 to TRBJ1-1, with D tentatively TRBD1 (6 bases). This CDR3 contains 15 residues. V was trimmed by 0 bases and J by 0 bases, leaving 8 bases between them. CDR1 and CDR2 (germline): MNHEY, SVGAGI.

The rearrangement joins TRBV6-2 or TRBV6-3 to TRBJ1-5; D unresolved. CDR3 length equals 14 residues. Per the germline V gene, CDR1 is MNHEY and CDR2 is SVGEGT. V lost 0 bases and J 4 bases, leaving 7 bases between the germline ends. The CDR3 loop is CASSYSTRNQPQHF. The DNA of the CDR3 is TGTGCCAGCAGTTACTCGACTCGGAATCAGCCCCAGCATTTT.

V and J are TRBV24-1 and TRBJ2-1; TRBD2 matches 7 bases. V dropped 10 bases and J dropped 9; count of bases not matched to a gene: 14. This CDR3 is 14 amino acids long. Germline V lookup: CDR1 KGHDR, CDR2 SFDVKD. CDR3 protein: CATSGSPASSEQFF. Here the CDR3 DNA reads TGTGCCACTAGCGGGTCACCAGCTTCCAGTGAGCAGTTCTTC.

CDR3 nucleotides: TGTGCCAGCAGCGTAGATTTAGGAAACTGGAACACTGAAGCTTTCTTT. Amino acids: CASSVDLGNWNTEAFF. The J gene is TRBJ1-1, the V gene TRBV9; D not resolved. Germline CDR1 reads SGDLS; CDR2 reads YYNGEE. V was shortened by 0 bases and J by 1 base, with 13 bases between the two germline ends. The CDR3 is 16 residues long.

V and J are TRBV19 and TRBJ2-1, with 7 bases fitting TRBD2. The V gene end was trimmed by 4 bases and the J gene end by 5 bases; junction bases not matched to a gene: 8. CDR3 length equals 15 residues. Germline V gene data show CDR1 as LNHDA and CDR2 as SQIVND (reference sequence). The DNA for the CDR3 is TGTGCCAGTAGTACCGTAGCGGGTCTTAACAATGAGCAGTTCTTC. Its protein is CASSTVAGLNNEQFF.

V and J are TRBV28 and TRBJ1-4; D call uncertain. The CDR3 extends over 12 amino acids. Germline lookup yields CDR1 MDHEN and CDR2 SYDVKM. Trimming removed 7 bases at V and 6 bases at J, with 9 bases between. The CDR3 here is CASNGEYEKLFF. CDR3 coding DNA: TGTGCCAGCAATGGGGAGTATGAAAAACTGTTTTTT.

CDR3 amino acids: CASSSFTYEQYF. Written as DNA, the CDR3 is TGTGCCAGCAGCTCCTTCACCTACGAGCAGTACTTC. This chain uses TRBV11-1 with TRBJ2-7; D call uncertain. The CDR3 consists of 12 residues. Trimming took 4 bases from V and 2 from J, leaving 6 bases between them. Germline lookup yields CDR1 SGHAT and CDR2 FQDESV (reference sequence). Using reference TRBV11-1 and TRBJ2-7 for the parts outside the CDR3, the full variable domain is EAEVAQSPRYKITEKSQAVAFWCDPISGHATLYWYRQILGQGPELLVQFQDESVVDDSQLPKDRFSAERLKGVDSTLKIQPAELGDSAMYLCASSSFTYEQYFGPGTRLTVT.

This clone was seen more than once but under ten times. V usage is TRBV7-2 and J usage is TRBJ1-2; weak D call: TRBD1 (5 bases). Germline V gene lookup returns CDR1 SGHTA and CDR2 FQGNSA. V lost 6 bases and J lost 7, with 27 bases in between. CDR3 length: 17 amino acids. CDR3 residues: CASSSYVQSGPSTGYTF. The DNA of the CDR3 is TGTGCCAGCAGTTCCTACGTCCAGTCGGGACCCTCCACTGGCTACACCTTC.

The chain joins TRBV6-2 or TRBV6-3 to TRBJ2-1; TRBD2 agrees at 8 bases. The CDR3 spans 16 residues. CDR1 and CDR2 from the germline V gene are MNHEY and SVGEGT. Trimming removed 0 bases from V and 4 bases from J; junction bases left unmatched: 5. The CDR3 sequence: CASSYSTSGGYNEQFF. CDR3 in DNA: TGTGCCAGCAGTTACTCGACAAGCGGGGGATACAATGAGCAGTTCTTC.

In nucleotides, the CDR3 is TGTGCCAGTAGTATGGGACAGGTGCCGGACGAGCAGTACTTC. This encodes CASSMGQVPDEQYF. V and J are TRBV19 and TRBJ2-7, with 8 bases aligning to TRBD1. Germline trimming cut 3 bases from V and 5 bases from J; bases unmatched to any gene: 6. CDR3 length: 14 amino acids. Germline CDR1 and CDR2: LNHDA and SQIVND (reference sequence).

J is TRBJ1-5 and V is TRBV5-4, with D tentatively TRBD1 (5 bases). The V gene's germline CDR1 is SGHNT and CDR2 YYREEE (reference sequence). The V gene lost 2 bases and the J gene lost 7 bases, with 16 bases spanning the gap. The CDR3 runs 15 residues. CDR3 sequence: CASSLGRDAGQPQHF. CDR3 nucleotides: TGTGCCAGCAGCTTAGGACGGGACGCTGGGCAGCCCCAGCATTTT.